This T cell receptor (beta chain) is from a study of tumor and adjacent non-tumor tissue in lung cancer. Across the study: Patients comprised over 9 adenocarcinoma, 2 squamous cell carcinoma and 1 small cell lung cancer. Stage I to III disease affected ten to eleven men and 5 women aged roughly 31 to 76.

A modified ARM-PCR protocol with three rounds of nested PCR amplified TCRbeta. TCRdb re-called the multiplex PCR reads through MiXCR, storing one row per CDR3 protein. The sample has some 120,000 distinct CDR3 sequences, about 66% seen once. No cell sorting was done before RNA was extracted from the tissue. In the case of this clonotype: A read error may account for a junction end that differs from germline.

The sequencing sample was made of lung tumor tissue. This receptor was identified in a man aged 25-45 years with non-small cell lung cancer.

Here the CDR3 reads CASSENTENTDAFF. CDR3 nucleotide sequence: TGTGCCAGCAGTGAAAACACGGAAAACACTGACGCTTTCTTT. The rearrangement links TRBV6-1 to TRBJ1-1; D is unclear. CDR3 length: 14 residues. The V gene's germline CDR1 is MNHNS and CDR2 SASEGT.